These 7 T cell receptor beta chains originate from one sample sequenced in a study of PD-1 blockade in classical Hodgkin lymphoma. After autologous stem cell transplantation all patients relapsed, and prior brentuximab vedotin exposure differed between cohorts. Researchers used magnetic negative selection to pull out pure CD4+ T cells from thawed PBMCs. Data came from immunoSEQ multiplex PCR; TCRdb stores just in-frame clones and leaves some out. The sample includes some 10,000 clones, 74% of them seen just once. This material consisted of CD4+ T cells from blood, taken at baseline. The receptors come from a human donor with classical Hodgkin lymphoma.

The chain carries TRBV19 and TRBJ1-1, with D possibly TRBD1 on 6 matching bases. V was cut by 5 bases and J by 2 bases, with 9 bases left in between. Germline loops: CDR1 LNHDA, CDR2 SQIVND (reference sequence). The CDR3 has 13 residues. CDR3 sequence reads: CASSLTGNTEAFF. The CDR3 DNA is TGTGCCAGTAGTCTGACAGGTAACACTGAAGCTTTCTTT.

There are a few counts of this clone. The chain carries TRBV5-8 and TRBJ2-7, with D possibly matching TRBD2 (6 bases). CDR1 and CDR2 from the germline V gene are SGHTS and YDEGEE. V was pared by 4 bases and J by 6 bases, with 20 bases between. CDR3 length: 15 amino acids. The CDR3 loop is CASSGRALARGEQYF. For the CDR3, the DNA is TGTGCCAGCAGCGGCCGTGCGCTAGCGAGAGGCGAGCAGTACTTC.

This clone was counted a few times. The gene calls are TRBV5-4 and TRBJ2-1; the match to TRBD2 covers 9 bases. The germline CDR1 and CDR2 sequences are SGHNT and YYREEE (reference sequence). The CDR3 loop spans 15 amino acids. With 2 bases clipped from V and 7 bases from J, the junction kept 7 bases outside the gene matches. CDR3 sequence reads: CASSLSAGGGNEQFF. CDR3 coding DNA: TGTGCCAGCAGCTTATCAGCGGGAGGTGGAAATGAGCAGTTCTTC.

This chain joins TRBV7-2 and TRBJ2-5; maybe TRBD2 (6 bases). The CDR3 length is 17 residues. V lost 2 bases, J lost 5 bases, and 21 bases lay in between. In germline, CDR1 is SGHTA, CDR2 FQGNSA. The CDR3 coding sequence is TGTGCCAGCAGCTTAATTGGGACTCTCACAGTAAGGGAGACCCAGTACTTC. It is translated as CASSLIGTLTVRETQYF.

The genes are TRBV5-4 and TRBJ1-3, with 9 bases that match TRBD1. From germline, CDR1 is SGHNT and CDR2 YYREEE (reference sequence). J was trimmed by 4 bases and V by 5 bases; bases with no gene match: 4. The CDR3 extends over 14 amino acids. The CDR3 DNA is TGTGCCAGCAGTGCCGGACAGGGGGGAAACACCATATATTTT. Translated: CASSAGQGGNTIYF.

V and J are TRBV7-1 and TRBJ2-3; D not resolved. TRBV7-1 qualifies as an ORF whose function is uncertain. Trimming removed 3 bases from V and 10 bases from J, with 14 bases in between. The CDR3 is made up of 13 amino acids. This CDR3 is CASSSTYSAAQYF. The CDR3 DNA reads as TGTGCCAGCAGCTCGACCTACTCGGCGGCGCAGTATTTT.

The chain employs TRBV6-5 and TRBJ2-7, with TRBD1 identical over 9 bases. With V trimmed by 6 bases and J by 4 bases, 10 bases remained unmatched. CDR3 length equals 15 residues. Germline values: CDR1 MNHEY, CDR2 SVGAGI. The CDR3 DNA follows: TGTGCCAGCAGGGAGACAGGGGGTCCCTATTACGAGCAGTACTTC. Its protein is CASRETGGPYYEQYF.